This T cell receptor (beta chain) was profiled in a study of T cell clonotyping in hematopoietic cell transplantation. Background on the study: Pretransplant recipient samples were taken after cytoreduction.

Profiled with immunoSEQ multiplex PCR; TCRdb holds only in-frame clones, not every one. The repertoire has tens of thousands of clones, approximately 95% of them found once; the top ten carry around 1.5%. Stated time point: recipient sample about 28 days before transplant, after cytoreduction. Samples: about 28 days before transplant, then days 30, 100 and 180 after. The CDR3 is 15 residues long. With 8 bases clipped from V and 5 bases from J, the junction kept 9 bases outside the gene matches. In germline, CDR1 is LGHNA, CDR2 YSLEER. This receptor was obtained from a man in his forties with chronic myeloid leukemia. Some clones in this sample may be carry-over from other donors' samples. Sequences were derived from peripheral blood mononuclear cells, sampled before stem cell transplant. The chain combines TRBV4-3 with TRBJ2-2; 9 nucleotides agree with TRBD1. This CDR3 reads CASARTGVWTGELFF. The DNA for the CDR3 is TGCGCCAGCGCCCGGACAGGGGTATGGACCGGGGAGCTGTTTTTT.